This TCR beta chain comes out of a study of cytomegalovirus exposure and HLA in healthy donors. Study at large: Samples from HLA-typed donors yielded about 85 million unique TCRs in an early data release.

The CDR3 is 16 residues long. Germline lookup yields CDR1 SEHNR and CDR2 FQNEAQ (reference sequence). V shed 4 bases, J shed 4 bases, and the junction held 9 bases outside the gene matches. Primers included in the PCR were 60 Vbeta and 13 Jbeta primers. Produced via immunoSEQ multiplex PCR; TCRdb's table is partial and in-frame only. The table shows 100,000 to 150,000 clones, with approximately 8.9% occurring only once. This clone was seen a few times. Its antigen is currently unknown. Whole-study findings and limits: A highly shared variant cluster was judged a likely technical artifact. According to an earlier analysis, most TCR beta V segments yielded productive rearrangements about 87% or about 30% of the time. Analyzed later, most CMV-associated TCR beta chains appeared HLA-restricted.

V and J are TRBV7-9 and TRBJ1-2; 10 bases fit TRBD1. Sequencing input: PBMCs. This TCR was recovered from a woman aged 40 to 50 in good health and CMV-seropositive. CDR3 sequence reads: CASSSTWTGGGYGYTF. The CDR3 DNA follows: TGTGCCAGCAGCTCGACCTGGACAGGGGGTGGCTATGGCTACACCTTC.